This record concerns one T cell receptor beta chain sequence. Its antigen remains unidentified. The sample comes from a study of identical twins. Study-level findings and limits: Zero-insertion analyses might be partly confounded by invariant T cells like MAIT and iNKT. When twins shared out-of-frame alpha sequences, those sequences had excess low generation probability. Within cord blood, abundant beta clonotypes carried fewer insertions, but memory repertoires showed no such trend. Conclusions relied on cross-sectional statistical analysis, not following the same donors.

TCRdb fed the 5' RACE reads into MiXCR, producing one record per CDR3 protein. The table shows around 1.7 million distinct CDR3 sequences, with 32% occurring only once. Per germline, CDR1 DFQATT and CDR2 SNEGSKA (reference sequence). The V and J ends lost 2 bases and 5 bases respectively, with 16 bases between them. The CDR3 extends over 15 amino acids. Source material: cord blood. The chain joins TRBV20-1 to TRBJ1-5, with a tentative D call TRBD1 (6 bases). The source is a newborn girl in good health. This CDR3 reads CSARTGAGEYQPQHF. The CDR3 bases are TGCAGTGCTAGAACCGGGGCAGGGGAGTATCAGCCCCAGCATTTT.